This is a list of T cell receptor beta chains from one sample in a study of blood T cells in healthy people across ages. Each CDR3 protein is one row after TCRdb ran MiXCR on the 5' RACE reads. Among about 800,000 distinct CDR3 sequences listed, 25% were seen once. The same sample was also used in a study of T cells of mothers and their children.

The sample comprised blood. These receptors were obtained from a boy between 10 and 17 years old in good health. The CDR3 runs from the conserved cysteine through the conserved F or W. D genes are given only for firm matches. Size values are once, few and many counts, or a class for expanded clones, and some rows have none.

d_call j_call v_call cdr3_length clone_size cdr3_nt cdr3_aa
. TRBJ2-3 TRBV7-2 17 few TGTGCCAGCAGCTTAGCCCCTCGTCGGGTGTTTCCAGATACGCAGTATTTT CASSLAPRRVFPDTQYF
. TRBJ2-5 TRBV7-3 15 few TGTGCCAGCAGCTTAACGGGATCGGTCGGGGAGACCCAGTACTTC CASSLTGSVGETQYF
TRBD2 TRBJ2-1 TRBV4-3 16 few TGCGCCAGCAGCCAAGATCGGCTAGCGGTATACAATGAGCAGTTCTTC CASSQDRLAVYNEQFF
. TRBJ2-7 TRBV6-1 15 few TGTGCCAGCAGTGAAGTAGCCTTAAGCTCCTACGAGCAGTACTTC CASSEVALSSYEQYF
. TRBJ2-7 TRBV5-1 11 few TGCGCCAGCAGCTTCATGGACGAGCAGTACTTC CASSFMDEQYF
TRBD2 TRBJ2-5 TRBV9 14 . TGTGCCAGCAGTTTTGGAGCGGGGGGAGAGACCCAGTACTTC CASSFGAGGETQYF
TRBD2 TRBJ2-5 TRBV20-1 16 . TGCAGTGTTCTCCCGGGACTAGCGGGGTACCAAGAGACCCAGTACTTC CSVLPGLAGYQETQYF
. TRBJ2-7 TRBV6-2/TRBV6-3 14 once TGTGCCAGCAGTTACTCTACGACCGCCTACGAGCAGTACTTC CASSYSTTAYEQYF
. TRBJ2-1 TRBV12-3/TRBV12-4 11 . TGTGCCAGCAGTCTCGAAATGGGGCAGTTCTTC CASSLEMGQFF
. TRBJ2-4 TRBV5-5 17 few TGTGCCAGCAGCACGAACCAGGGTTTGGTAGCCAAAAACATTCAGTACTTC CASSTNQGLVAKNIQYF
TRBD2 TRBJ2-3 TRBV5-1 18 . TGCGCCAGCAGCTTCCGGACTAGCGGGAGGTTTAGCACAGATACGCAGTATTTT CASSFRTSGRFSTDTQYF
. TRBJ2-7 TRBV28 15 . TGTGCCAGCAGTCCCCCCGACAGCGTGCCCTACGAGCAGTACTTC CASSPPDSVPYEQYF
. TRBJ2-2 TRBV2 13 few TGTGCCACCTCCCCCGATTACACCGGGGAGCTGTTTTTT CATSPDYTGELFF
. TRBJ1-1 TRBV4-2 14 many TGTGCCAGCAGCCAAGGAGGTGAGAACACTGAAGCTTTCTTT CASSQGGENTEAFF
TRBD2 TRBJ2-2 TRBV7-2 14 . TGTGCCAGCAGCATAATAGCGGGGGAAGGGGAGCTGTTTTTT CASSIIAGEGELFF
. TRBJ2-5 TRBV6-5 13 few TGTGCCAGCAGCCGGACAGCCCGAGAGACCCAGTACTTC CASSRTARETQYF
TRBD1 TRBJ1-5 TRBV19 15 . TGTGCCAGTAGCCCTGGGGGACAGTTCAATCAGCCCCAGCATTTT CASSPGGQFNQPQHF
TRBD2 TRBJ2-5 TRBV29-1 21 . TGCAGCGTTGGACGCCTATGGGGACTAGTGGAGGGGATCGGTATTATGGAGACCCAGTACTTC CSVGRLWGLVEGIGIMETQYF
TRBD1 TRBJ2-5 TRBV7-9 16 . TGTGCCAGCAGCTTTACGGGACAGGAAGACCCGGAGACCCAGTACTTC CASSFTGQEDPETQYF
TRBD1 TRBJ2-2 TRBV20-1 14 . TGCAGTGCCCCCGGACAGGGTGACACCGGGGAGCTGTTTTTT CSAPGQGDTGELFF
. TRBJ2-1 TRBV12-3/TRBV12-4 16 . TGTGCCAGCAGTTTAGGCGGGTCGGTGATCACCAATGAGCAGTTCTTC CASSLGGSVITNEQFF
. TRBJ2-1 TRBV6-2/TRBV6-3 13 . TGTGCCAGCAGTTACTCAGATCCCTATGAGCAGTTCTTC CASSYSDPYEQFF
TRBD1 TRBJ2-7 TRBV20-1 15 . TGCAGTGCTAGATCCGACAGGGGAGGAGGCTACGAGCAGTACTTC CSARSDRGGGYEQYF
. TRBJ2-1 TRBV7-3 16 few TGTGCCAGCAGCCCCCGGCTAGCTGACACCTACAATGAGCAGTTCTTC CASSPRLADTYNEQFF
TRBD1 TRBJ2-1 TRBV24-1 15 few TGTGCCACCAGTGCTAGGGACAGGGGGCGGAATGAGCAGTTCTTC CATSARDRGRNEQFF
. TRBJ1-2 TRBV9 16 . TGTGCCAGCAGCGCCCGGACCGACGCCGCTAACTATGGCTACACCTTC CASSARTDAANYGYTF
. TRBJ2-1 TRBV5-1 16 . TGCGCCAGCAGCTTGTTGCCAGCGAGCTCCTACAATGAGCAGTTCTTC CASSLLPASSYNEQFF
TRBD1 TRBJ1-1 TRBV28 13 . TGTGCCAGCAGTTTACAGGGGGTCACTGAAGCTTTCTTT CASSLQGVTEAFF
TRBD1 TRBJ2-2 TRBV14 16 few TGTGCCAGCAGCCCCCAAGGGACAGGGAGAACCGGGGAGCTGTTTTTT CASSPQGTGRTGELFF
. TRBJ1-6 TRBV27 12 . TGTGCCAGCAGTTTAGTCAGGGGACCCCTCCACTTT CASSLVRGPLHF
. TRBJ1-1 TRBV2 14 few TGTGCCAGCAGGATGGATGCGATGAACACTGACGCTTTCTTT CASRMDAMNTDAFF
. TRBJ1-1 TRBV29-1 11 . TGCAGCGTTGGACCGAACACTGAAGCTTTCTTT CSVGPNTEAFF
. TRBJ1-4 TRBV30 13 . TGTGCCTGGGACGGCGTTTTTTATGAAAAACTGTTTTTT CAWDGVFYEKLFF
TRBD1 TRBJ1-1 TRBV28 15 few TGTGCCAGCAGTACACACAGGGGGCTCTTAGCTGAAGCTTTCTTT CASSTHRGLLAEAFF
TRBD1 TRBJ1-4 TRBV29-1 15 once TGCAGCGTTGGGACAGGATCCACAACTAATGAAAAACTGTTTTTT CSVGTGSTTNEKLFF
TRBD1 TRBJ2-7 TRBV20-1 15 few TGCAGTGCTAGTACTTCGCCCGGACAGGGCTACGAGCAGTACTTC CSASTSPGQGYEQYF
. TRBJ2-7 TRBV9 13 . TGTGCCAGCAGCGTAGCTACCGGCTACGGGCAGTACTTC CASSVATGYGQYF
. TRBJ2-1 TRBV14 15 . TGTGCCAGCAGCCTTCAAGGGCACTCCTACAATGAGCAGTTCTTC CASSLQGHSYNEQFF
TRBD2 TRBJ2-1 TRBV20-1 15 few TGCAGTGCTAGAGCACTGGCTAGCGGCTACAATGAGCAGTTCTTC CSARALASGYNEQFF
TRBD2 TRBJ2-5 TRBV27 16 few TGTGCCAGCAGTCCCGGGACTAGCGGAGACCAAGAGACCCAGTACTTC CASSPGTSGDQETQYF
TRBD1 TRBJ1-1 TRBV7-9 14 many TGTGCCAGCAGCTTAGTACAGGGGGGGACTGAAGCTTTCTTT CASSLVQGGTEAFF
. TRBJ1-2 TRBV14 16 . TGTGCCAGCAGCCAAGGGAAGCACGGACCTTACTATGGCTACACCTTC CASSQGKHGPYYGYTF
. TRBJ2-7 TRBV6-6 13 . TGTGCCAGCAGCTACATGACAGCATACGAGCAGTACTTC CASSYMTAYEQYF
. TRBJ2-5 TRBV6-6 16 . TGTGCCAGCAGTTACAGCGAAAAGGGGTTCCAAGAGACCCAGTACTTC CASSYSEKGFQETQYF
TRBD2 TRBJ2-2 TRBV28 14 . TGTGCCAGCACCATTTCAAGCGGGAGGACGAAGCTGTTTTTT CASTISSGRTKLFF
TRBD2 TRBJ2-7 TRBV20-1 14 few TGCAGTGCTAGAGGGACTAGCGGGAGTAACGAGCAGTACTTC CSARGTSGSNEQYF
TRBD1 TRBJ2-1 TRBV29-1 17 few TGCAGCGTCGCCCCCCCCACCGGGACAGGGATCCACAATGAGCAGTTCTTC CSVAPPTGTGIHNEQFF
TRBD1 TRBJ2-7 TRBV20-1 15 . TGCAGTGCTAGAGATGCCGGGACAGCAACTTACGAGCAGTACTTC CSARDAGTATYEQYF
. TRBJ2-5 TRBV9 15 . TGTGCCAGCAGCCCTACCCTACTAGAACAAGAGACCCAGTACTTC CASSPTLLEQETQYF
. TRBJ2-3 TRBV5-1 15 . TGCGCCAGCAGCTCGGGCGCTACGGGCGTGGATACGCAGTATTTT CASSSGATGVDTQYF
. TRBJ1-1 TRBV28 12 . TGTGCCAGCCTCCTGGGCAACACTGAAGCTTTCTTT CASLLGNTEAFF
. TRBJ2-5 TRBV9 15 few TGTGCCAGCAGCTCATCTCTGGGGGGTGATATCGTGATGTTCTTC CASSSSLGGDIVMFF
. TRBJ1-2 TRBV6-1 15 few TGTGCCAGCAGTGAAGATGACCGCCCTAACTATGGCTACACCTTC CASSEDDRPNYGYTF
. TRBJ2-1 TRBV6-6 16 few TGTGCCAGCAGTTACGGGGGATCTAAGCGTCCAAATGAGCAGTTCTTC CASSYGGSKRPNEQFF
TRBD1 TRBJ2-3 TRBV24-1 17 . TGTGCCACCAGTGACAACCCCGGGACAGTGAGCACAGATACGCAGTATTTT CATSDNPGTVSTDTQYF